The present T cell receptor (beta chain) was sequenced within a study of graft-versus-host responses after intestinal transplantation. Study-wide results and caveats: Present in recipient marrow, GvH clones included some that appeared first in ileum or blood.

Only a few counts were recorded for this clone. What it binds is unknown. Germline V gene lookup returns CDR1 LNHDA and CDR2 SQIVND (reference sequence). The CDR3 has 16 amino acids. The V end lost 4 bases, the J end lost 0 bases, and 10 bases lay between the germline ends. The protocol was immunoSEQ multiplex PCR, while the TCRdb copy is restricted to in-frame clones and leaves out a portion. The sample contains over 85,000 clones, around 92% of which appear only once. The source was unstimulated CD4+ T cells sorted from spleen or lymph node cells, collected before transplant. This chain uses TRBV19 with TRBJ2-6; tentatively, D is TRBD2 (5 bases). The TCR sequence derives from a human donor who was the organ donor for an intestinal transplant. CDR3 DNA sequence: TGTGCCAGTAGTAGGCCGGGAAACTCTGGGGCCAACGTCCTGACTTTC. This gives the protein CASSRPGNSGANVLTF.